This note documents a single T cell receptor beta chain sequence. Antigen specificity is unknown. The CDR3 spans 14 residues. Germline lookup yields CDR1 SGHNT and CDR2 YYREEE (reference sequence). Both TCR beta VDJ combination and CDR3 sequence profiling were carried out. Genomic DNA was the template for this profiling. Via MiXCR, TCRdb re-called the reads, giving one row per CDR3 protein. The table shows around 150,000 distinct CDR3 sequences, with roughly 50% occurring only once. This sample is drawn from a study of CD8+CD57+ T cells in acquired aplastic anemia. In the study overall: The study obtained an average of about 3.2 ug of DNA from sorted CD4+ and CD8+ cells. Study outcomes and limitations: No significant patient-versus-control difference appeared in CD8+ Simpson's diversity. Shared by patients and controls, just under 30 CD8+ CDR3s were abundant in patients.

All patients picked for sequencing had shown, by flow cytometry, an expansion of CD8+CD57+ cells. The clonotype was recovered from a human donor with aplastic anemia. V usage is TRBV5-4 and J usage is TRBJ2-7; 13 positions agree with TRBD2. TRBJ2-1 matches the DNA end more closely, so the J call is doubtful. The sequenced sample consisted of sorted CD4+, CD8+, or CD8+CD57+ T cells (not recorded which) from PBMCs. The CDR3, as DNA: TGTGCCAGCAGACTAGCGGGGGGGCCCTATGAGCAGTTCTTC. Translated, it gives CASRLAGGPYEQFF.